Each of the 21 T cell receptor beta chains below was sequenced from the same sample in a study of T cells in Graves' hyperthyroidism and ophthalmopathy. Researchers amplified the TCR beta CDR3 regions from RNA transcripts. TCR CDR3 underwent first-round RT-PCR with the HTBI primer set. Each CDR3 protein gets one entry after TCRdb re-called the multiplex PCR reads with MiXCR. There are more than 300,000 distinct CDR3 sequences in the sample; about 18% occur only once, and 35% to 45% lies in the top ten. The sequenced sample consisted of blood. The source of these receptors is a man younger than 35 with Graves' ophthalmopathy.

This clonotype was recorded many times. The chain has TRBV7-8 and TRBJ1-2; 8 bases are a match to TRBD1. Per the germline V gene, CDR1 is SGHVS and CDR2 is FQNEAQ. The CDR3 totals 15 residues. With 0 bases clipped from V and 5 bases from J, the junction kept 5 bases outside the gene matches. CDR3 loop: CASSLAQGAHYGYTF. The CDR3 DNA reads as TGTGCCAGCAGCTTAGCCCAGGGGGCGCATTATGGCTACACCTTC. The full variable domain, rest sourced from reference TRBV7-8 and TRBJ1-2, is GAGVSQSPRYKVAKRGQDVALRCDPISGHVSLFWYQQALGQGPEFLTYFQNEAQLDKSGLPSDRFFAERPEGSVSTLKIQRTQQEDSAVYLCASSLAQGAHYGYTFGSGTRLTVV.

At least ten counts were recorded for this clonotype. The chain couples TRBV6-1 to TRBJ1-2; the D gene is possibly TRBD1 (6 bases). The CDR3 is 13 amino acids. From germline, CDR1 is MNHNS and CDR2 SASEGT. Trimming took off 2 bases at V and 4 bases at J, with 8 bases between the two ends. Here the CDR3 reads CASSETGFYGYTF. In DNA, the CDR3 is TGTGCCAGCAGTGAAACAGGGTTCTATGGCTACACCTTC.

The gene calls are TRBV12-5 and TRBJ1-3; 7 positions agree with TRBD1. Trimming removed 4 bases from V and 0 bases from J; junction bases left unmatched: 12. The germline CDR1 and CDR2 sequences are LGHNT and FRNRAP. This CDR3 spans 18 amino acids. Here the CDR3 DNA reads TGTGCTAGTGGTTCCGGACAGGCCGTGCTGATCTCTGGAAACACCATATATTTT. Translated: CASGSGQAVLISGNTIYF.

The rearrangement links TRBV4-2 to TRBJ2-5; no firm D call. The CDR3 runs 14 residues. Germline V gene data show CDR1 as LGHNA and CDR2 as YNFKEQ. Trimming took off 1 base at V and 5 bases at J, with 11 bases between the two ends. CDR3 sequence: CASSQGQAGETQYF. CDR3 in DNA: TGTGCCAGCAGCCAAGGCCAGGCTGGGGAGACCCAGTACTTC.

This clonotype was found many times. CDR3 in amino acids: CASSQRLDGDTQYF. The CDR3 bases are TGTGCCAGCAGCCAGCGACTAGATGGAGATACGCAGTATTTT. This rearrangement joins TRBV7-2 to TRBJ2-3; maybe TRBD2 (6 bases). Germline CDR1 is SGHTA and CDR2 is FQGNSA. Trimming cost V 5 bases and J 5 bases, with 14 bases left between them. This CDR3 spans 14 amino acids.

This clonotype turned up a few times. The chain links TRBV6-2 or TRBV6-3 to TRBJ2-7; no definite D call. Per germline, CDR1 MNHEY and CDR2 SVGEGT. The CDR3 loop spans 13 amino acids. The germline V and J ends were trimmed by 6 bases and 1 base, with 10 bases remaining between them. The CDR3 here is CASRQDGSYEQYF. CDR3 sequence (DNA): TGTGCCAGCAGACAAGACGGTTCCTACGAGCAGTACTTC.

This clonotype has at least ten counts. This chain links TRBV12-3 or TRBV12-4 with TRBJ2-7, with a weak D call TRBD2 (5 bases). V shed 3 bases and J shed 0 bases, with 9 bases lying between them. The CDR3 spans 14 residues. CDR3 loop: CASSFLGGSYEQYF. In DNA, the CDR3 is TGTGCCAGCAGTTTTTTAGGAGGCTCCTACGAGCAGTACTTC.

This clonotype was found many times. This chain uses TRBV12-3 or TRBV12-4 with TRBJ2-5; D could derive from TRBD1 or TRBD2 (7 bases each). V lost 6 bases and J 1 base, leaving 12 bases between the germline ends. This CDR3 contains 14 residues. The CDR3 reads CASSRGDSQETQYF. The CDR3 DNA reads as TGTGCCAGCAGCCGGGGGGACAGCCAAGAGACCCAGTACTTC.

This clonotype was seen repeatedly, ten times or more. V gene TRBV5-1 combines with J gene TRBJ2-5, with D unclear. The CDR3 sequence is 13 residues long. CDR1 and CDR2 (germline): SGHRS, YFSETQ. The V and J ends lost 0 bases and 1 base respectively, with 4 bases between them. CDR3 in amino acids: CASSLGSQETQYF. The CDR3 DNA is TGCGCCAGCAGCTTGGGAAGCCAAGAGACCCAGTACTTC.

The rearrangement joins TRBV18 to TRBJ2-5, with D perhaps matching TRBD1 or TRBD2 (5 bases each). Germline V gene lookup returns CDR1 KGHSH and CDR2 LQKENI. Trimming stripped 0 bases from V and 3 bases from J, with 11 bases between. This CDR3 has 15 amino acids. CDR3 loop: CASSPPGTDEETQYF. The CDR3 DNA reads TGTGCCAGCTCACCACCGGGGACCGACGAAGAGACCCAGTACTTC.

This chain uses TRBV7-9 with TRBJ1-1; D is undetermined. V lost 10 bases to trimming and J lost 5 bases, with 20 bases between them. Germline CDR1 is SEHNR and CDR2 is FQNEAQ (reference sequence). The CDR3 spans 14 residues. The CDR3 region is CATRWEGRNTEAFF. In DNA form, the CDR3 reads TGTGCCACGCGTTGGGAAGGGCGGAATACTGAAGCTTTCTTT. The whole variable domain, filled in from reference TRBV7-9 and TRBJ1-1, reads DTGVSQNPRHKITKRGQNVTFRCDPISEHNRLYWYRQTLGQGPEFLTYFQNEAQLEKSRLLSDRFSAERPKGSFSTLEIQRTEQGDSAMYLCATRWEGRNTEAFFGQGTRLTVV.

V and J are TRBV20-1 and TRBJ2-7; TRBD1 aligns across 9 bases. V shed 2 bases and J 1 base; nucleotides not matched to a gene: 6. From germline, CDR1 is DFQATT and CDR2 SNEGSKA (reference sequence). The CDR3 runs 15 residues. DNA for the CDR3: TGCAGTGCTAGACATACCGGGACAGGGTCCTACGAGCAGTACTTC. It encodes CSARHTGTGSYEQYF.

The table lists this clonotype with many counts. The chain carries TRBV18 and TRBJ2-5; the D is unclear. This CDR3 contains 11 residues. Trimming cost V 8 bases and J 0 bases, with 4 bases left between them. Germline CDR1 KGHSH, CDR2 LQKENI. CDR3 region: CASSNQETQYF. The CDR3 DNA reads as TGTGCCAGCAGCAACCAAGAGACCCAGTACTTC.

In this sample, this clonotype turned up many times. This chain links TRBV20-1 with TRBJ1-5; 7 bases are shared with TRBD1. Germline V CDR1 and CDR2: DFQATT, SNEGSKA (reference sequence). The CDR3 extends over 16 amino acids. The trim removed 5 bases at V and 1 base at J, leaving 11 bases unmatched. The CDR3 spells CSALRGRVWSNQPQHF. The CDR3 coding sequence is TGCAGTGCTCTAAGGGGGCGGGTATGGAGCAATCAGCCCCAGCATTTT.

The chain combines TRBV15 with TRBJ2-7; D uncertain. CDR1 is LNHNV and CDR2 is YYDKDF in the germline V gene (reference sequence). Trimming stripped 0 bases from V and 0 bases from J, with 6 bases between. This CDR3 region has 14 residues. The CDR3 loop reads CATSREGNSYEQYF. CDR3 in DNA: TGTGCCACCAGCAGAGAGGGAAACTCCTACGAGCAGTACTTC.

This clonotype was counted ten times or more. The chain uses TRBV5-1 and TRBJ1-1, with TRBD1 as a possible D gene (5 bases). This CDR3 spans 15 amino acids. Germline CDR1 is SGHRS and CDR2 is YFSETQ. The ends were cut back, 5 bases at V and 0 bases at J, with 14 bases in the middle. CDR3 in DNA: TGCGCCAGCAGACAAGGGGTAGGCGTGAACACTGAAGCTTTCTTT. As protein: CASRQGVGVNTEAFF.

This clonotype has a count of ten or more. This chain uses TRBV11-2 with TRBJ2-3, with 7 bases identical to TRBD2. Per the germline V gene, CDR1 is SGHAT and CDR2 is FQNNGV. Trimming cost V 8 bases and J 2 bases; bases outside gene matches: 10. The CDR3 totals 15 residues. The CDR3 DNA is TGTGCCAGCTACGAGGGTAGCGGGTACACAGATACGCAGTATTTT. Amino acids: CASYEGSGYTDTQYF.

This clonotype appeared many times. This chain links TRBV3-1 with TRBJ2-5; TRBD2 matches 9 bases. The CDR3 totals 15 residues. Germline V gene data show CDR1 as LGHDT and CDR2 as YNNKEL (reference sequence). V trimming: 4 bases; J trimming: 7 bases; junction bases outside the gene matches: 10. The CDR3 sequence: CASSRPGLASGTQYF. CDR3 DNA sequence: TGTGCCAGCAGCCGCCCGGGACTAGCTTCAGGGACCCAGTACTTC.

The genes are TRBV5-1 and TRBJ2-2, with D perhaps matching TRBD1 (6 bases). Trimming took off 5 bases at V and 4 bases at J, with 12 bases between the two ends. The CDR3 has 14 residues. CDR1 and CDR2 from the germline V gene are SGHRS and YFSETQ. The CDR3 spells CASRTGTPTGELFF. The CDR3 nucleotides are TGCGCCAGCAGAACCGGGACACCCACCGGGGAGCTGTTTTTT. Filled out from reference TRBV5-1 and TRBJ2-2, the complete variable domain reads KAGVTQTPRYLIKTRGQQVTLSCSPISGHRSVSWYQQTPGQGLQFLFEYFSETQRNKGNFPGRFSGRQFSNSRSEMNVSTLELGDSALYLCASRTGTPTGELFFGEGSRLTVL.

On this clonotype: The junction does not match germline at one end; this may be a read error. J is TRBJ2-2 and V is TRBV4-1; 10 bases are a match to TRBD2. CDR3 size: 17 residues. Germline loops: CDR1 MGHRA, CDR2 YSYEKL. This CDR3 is CASSRNSGGARTGELFF. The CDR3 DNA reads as TGTGCCAGCAGCCGGAACAGCGGGGGGGCCCGTACCGGGGAGCTGTTTTTT.

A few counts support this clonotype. The CDR3 DNA reads as TGTGCCAGCAGCCGGGACCCAGTGACAGATACGCAGTATTTT. Amino acids: CASSRDPVTDTQYF. The rearrangement uses TRBV28 and TRBJ2-3; D is possibly TRBD1 or TRBD2 (5 bases each). Deletions cut 6 bases from V and 3 bases from J, with 13 bases between. Germline-derived CDR1 and CDR2 are MDHEN and SYDVKM. The CDR3 totals 14 residues.